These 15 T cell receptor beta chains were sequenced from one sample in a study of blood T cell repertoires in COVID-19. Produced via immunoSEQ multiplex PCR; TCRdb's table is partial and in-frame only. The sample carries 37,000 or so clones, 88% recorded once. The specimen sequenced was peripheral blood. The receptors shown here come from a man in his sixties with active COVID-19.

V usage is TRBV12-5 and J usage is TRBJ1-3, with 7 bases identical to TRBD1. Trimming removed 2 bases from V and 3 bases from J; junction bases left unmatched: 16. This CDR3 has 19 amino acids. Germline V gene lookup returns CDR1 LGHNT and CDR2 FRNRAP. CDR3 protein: CASGLIVWGVPGGGNTIYF. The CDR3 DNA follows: TGTGCTAGTGGTTTGATAGTTTGGGGGGTCCCAGGGGGTGGAAACACCATATATTTT.

The DNA for the CDR3 is TGTGCCAGCAGTTACTGGGCTAGCGGGACCCCCAATGAGCAGTTCTTC. Translation gives CASSYWASGTPNEQFF. This rearrangement joins TRBV6-2 or TRBV6-3 to TRBJ2-1; 9 bases are shared with TRBD2. The CDR3 consists of 16 residues. Germline V gives CDR1 MNHEY, CDR2 SVGEGT. V gave up 1 base and J gave up 6 bases; unmatched junction bases: 7.

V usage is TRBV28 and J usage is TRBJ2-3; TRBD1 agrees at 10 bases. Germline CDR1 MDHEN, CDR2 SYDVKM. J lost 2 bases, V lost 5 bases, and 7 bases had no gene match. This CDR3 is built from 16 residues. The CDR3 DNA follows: TGTGCCAGCAGTGACAGGGGGCAGGAGAACACAGATACGCAGTATTTT. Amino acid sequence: CASSDRGQENTDTQYF. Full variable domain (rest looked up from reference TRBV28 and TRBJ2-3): DVKVTQSSRYLVKRTGEKVFLECVQDMDHENMFWYRQDPGLGLRLIYFSYDVKMKEKGDIPEGYSVSREKKERFSLILESASTNQTSMYLCASSDRGQENTDTQYFGPGTRLTVL.

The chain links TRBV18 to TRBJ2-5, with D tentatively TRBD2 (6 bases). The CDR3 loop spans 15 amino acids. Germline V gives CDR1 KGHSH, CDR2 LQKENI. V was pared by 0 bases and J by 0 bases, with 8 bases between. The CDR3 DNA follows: TGTGCCAGCTCACCACCGGCGGGATACCAAGAGACCCAGTACTTC. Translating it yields CASSPPAGYQETQYF.

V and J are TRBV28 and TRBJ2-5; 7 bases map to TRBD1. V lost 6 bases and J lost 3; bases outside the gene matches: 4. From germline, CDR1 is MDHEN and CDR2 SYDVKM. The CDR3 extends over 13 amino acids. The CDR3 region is CASSQGTEETQYF. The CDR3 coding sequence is TGTGCCAGCAGCCAAGGGACAGAAGAGACCCAGTACTTC.

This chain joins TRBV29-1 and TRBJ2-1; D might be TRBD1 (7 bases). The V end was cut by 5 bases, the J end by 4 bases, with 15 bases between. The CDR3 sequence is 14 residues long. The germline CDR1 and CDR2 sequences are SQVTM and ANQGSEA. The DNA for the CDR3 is TGCAGCGTTCCGAGGGGGCGGGGATACAATGAGCAGTTCTTC. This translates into CSVPRGRGYNEQFF.

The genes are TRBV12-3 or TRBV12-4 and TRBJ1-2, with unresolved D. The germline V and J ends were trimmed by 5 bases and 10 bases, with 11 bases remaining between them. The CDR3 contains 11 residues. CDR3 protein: CASSVDFIYTF. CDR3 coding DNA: TGTGCCAGCAGTGTGGACTTCATCTACACCTTC.

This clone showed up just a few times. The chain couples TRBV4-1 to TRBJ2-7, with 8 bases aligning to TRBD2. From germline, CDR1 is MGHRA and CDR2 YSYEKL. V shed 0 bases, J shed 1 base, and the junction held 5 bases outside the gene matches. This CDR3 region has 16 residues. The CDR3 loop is CASSQEKRERSYEQYF. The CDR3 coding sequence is TGCGCCAGCAGCCAAGAAAAGCGGGAGCGTTCCTACGAGCAGTACTTC.

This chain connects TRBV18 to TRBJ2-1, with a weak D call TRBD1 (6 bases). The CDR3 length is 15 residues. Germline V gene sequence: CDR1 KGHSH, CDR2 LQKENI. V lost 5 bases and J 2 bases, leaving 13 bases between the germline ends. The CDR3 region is CASSFGTQPYNEQFF. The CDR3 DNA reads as TGTGCCAGCTCATTTGGGACACAACCCTACAATGAGCAGTTCTTC. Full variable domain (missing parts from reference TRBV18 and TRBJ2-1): NAGVMQNPRHLVRRRGQEARLRCSPMKGHSHVYWYRQLPEEGLKFMVYLQKENIIDESGMPKERFSAEFPKEGPSILRIQQVVRGDSAAYFCASSFGTQPYNEQFFGPGTRLTVL.

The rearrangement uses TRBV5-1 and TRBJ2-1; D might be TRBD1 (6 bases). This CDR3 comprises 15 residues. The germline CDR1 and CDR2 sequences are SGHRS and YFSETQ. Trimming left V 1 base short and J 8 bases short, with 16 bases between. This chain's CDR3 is CASSLQGLSGYEQFF. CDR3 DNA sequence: TGCGCCAGCAGCTTGCAGGGGCTGTCGGGGTATGAGCAGTTCTTC. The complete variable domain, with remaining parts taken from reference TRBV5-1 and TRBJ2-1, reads KAGVTQTPRYLIKTRGQQVTLSCSPISGHRSVSWYQQTPGQGLQFLFEYFSETQRNKGNFPGRFSGRQFSNSRSEMNVSTLELGDSALYLCASSLQGLSGYEQFFGPGTRLTVL.

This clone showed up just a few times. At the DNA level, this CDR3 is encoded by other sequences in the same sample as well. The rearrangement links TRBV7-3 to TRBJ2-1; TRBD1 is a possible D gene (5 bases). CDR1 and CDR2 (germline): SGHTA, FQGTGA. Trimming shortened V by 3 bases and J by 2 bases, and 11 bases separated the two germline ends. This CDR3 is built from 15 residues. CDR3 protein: CASSFGQGTYNEQFF. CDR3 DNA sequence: TGTGCCAGCAGCTTCGGGCAGGGCACCTACAATGAGCAGTTCTTC.

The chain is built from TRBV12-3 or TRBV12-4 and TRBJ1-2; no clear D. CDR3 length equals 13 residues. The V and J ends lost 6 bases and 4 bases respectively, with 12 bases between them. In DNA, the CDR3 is TGTGCCAGCAGCCTGGGGAGGCTCTATGGCTACACCTTC. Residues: CASSLGRLYGYTF.

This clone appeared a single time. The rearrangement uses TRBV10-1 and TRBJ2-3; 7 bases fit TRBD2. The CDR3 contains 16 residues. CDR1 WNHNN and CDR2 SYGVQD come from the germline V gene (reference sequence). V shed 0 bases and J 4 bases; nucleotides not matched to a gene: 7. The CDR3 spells CASSESGRGSPDTQYF. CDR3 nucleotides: TGCGCCAGCAGTGAGTCGGGGCGGGGGAGCCCAGATACGCAGTATTTT.

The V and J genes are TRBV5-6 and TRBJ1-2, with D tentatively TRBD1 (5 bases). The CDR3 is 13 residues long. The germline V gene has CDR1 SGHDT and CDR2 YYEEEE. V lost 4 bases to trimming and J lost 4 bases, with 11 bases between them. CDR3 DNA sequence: TGTGCCAGCAGCGTTGACAGCCCCTATGGCTACACCTTC. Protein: CASSVDSPYGYTF.

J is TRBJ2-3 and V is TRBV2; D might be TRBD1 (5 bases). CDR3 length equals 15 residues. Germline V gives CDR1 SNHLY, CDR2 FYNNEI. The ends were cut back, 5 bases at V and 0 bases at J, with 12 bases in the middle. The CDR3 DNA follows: TGTGCCAGCAGTACAGGACAAGCTAGCACAGATACGCAGTATTTT. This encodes CASSTGQASTDTQYF.